This TCR beta chain was sequenced in a study of blood T cell repertoires in COVID-19. The V and J ends lost 5 bases and 4 bases, in that order; junction bases with no gene match: 7. Germline-derived CDR1 and CDR2 are SGHTA and FQGNSA. The CDR3 extends over 14 amino acids. Produced via immunoSEQ multiplex PCR; TCRdb's table is partial and in-frame only. Among around 70,000 clones listed, roughly 80% were seen once. The rearrangement links TRBV7-2 to TRBJ2-5; 7 nucleotides match TRBD2. The sequence was obtained from a woman older than 75 with active or convalescent COVID-19. Material: peripheral blood. In nucleotides, the CDR3 is TGTGCCAGCAGCCCCTATGGGGGGGGAGAGACCCAGTACTTC. Its protein product is CASSPYGGGETQYF. The full variable domain, completed using reference TRBV7-2 and TRBJ2-5, is GAGVSQSPSNKVTEKGKDVELRCDPISGHTALYWYRQSLGQGLEFLIYFQGNSAPDKSGLPSDRFSAERTGGSVSTLTIQRTQQEDSAVYLCASSPYGGGETQYFGPGTRLLVL.